At least ten counts were recorded for the clone carrying this T cell receptor (beta chain). The data belong to a study of patients and donors after allogeneic stem cell transplantation. TCRdb redid the calling of the RT-PCR reads with MiXCR, one entry per CDR3 protein. The profile shows approximately 33,000 distinct CDR3 sequences, under 7.5% of them singletons. This clonotype originated in a human donor who was either an allogeneic HSCT recipient or a stem cell or donor lymphocyte infusion donor (not recorded which). It is not recorded whose cells these are; they may come from a transplant donor. The sequencing input was blood, either unsorted or a sorted T cell fraction (not recorded which).

The CDR3 is CAISESMLAGVETQYF. CDR3 coding DNA: TGTGCCATCAGTGAGTCGATGTTAGCGGGAGTTGAGACCCAGTACTTC. The V gene is TRBV10-3, the J gene TRBJ2-5; the match to TRBD2 covers 9 bases. Germline CDR1 and CDR2: ENHRY and SYGVKD. The CDR3 covers 16 residues. Trimming cost V 0 bases and J 5 bases; bases outside gene matches: 7.